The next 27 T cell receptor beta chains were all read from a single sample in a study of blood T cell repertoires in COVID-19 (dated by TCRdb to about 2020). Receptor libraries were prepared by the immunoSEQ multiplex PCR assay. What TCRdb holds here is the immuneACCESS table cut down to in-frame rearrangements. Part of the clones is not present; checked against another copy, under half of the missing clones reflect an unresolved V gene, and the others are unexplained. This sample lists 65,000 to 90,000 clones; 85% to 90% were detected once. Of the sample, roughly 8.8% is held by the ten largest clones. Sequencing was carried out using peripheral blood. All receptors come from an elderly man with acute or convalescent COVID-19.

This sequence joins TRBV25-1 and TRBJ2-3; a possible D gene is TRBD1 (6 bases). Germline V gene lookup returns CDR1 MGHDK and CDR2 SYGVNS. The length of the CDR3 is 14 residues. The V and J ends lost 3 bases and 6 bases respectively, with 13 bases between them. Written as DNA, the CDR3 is TGTGCCAGCAGTGAGGGGACATTTGGGGATACGCAGTATTTT. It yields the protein CASSEGTFGDTQYF.

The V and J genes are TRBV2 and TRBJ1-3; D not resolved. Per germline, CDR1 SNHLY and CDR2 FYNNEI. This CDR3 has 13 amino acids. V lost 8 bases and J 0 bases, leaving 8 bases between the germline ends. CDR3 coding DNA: TGTGCCAGCCTACAGCACTCTGGAAACACCATATATTTT. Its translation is CASLQHSGNTIYF. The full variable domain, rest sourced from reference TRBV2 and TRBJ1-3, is EPEVTQTPSHQVTQMGQEVILRCVPISNHLYFYWYRQILGQKVEFLVSFYNNEISEKSEIFDDQFSVERPDGSNFTLKIRSTKLEDSAMYFCASLQHSGNTIYFGEGSWLTVV.

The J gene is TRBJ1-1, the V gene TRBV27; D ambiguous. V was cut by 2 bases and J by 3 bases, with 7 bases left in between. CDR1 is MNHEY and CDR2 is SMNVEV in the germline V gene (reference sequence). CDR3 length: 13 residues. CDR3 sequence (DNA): TGTGCCAGCAGTTTAAATCGGTACACTGAAGCTTTCTTT. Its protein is CASSLNRYTEAFF.

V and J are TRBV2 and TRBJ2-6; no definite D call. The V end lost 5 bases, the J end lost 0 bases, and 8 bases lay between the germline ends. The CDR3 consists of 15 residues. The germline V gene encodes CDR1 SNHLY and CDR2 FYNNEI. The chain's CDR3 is CASSLRLSGANVLTF. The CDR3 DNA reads TGTGCCAGCAGTTTGCGGCTCTCTGGGGCCAACGTCCTGACTTTC.

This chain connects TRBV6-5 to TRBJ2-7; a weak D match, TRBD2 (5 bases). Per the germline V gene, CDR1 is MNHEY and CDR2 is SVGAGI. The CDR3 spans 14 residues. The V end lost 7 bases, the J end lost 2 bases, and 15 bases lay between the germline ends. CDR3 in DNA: TGTGCCAGCACCCGAGGGAGCCCTCCCTACGAGCAGTACTTC. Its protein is CASTRGSPPYEQYF.

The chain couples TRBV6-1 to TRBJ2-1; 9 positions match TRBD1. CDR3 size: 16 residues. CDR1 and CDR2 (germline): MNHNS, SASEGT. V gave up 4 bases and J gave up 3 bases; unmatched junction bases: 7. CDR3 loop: CASSGQGTGLYNEQFF. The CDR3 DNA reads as TGTGCCAGCAGTGGCCAGGGGACAGGGCTCTACAATGAGCAGTTCTTC.

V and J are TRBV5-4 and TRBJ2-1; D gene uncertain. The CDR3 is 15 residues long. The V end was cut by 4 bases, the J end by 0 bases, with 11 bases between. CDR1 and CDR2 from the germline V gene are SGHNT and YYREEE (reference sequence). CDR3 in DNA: TGTGCCAGCAGCGAGCCTGCTAGCTCCTACAATGAGCAGTTCTTC. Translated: CASSEPASSYNEQFF.

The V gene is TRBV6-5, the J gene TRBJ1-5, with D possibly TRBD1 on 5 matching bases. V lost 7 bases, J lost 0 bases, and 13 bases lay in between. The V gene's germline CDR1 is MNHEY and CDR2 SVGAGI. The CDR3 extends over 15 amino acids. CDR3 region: CASNPLGGSNQPQHF. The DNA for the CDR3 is TGTGCCAGCAATCCCTTGGGGGGTAGCAATCAGCCCCAGCATTTT.

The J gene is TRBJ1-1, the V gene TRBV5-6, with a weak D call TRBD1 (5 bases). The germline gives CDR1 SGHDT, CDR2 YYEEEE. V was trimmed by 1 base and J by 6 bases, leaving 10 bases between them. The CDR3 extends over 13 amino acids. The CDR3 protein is CASSLRGRAEAFF. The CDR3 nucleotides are TGTGCCAGCAGCTTGAGGGGTAGGGCTGAAGCTTTCTTT.

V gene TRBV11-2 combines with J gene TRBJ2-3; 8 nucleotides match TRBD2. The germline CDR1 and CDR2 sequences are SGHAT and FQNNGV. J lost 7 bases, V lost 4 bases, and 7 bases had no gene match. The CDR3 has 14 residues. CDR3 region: CASSSGLGLYTQYF. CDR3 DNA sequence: TGTGCCAGCAGCTCGGGACTAGGACTCTATACGCAGTATTTT.

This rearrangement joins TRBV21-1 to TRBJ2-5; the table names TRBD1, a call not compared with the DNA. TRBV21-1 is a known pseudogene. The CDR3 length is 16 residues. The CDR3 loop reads CASSGIQRDREETQYF. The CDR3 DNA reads TGTGCCAGCAGTGGAATCCAGAGGGACAGAGAAGAGACCCAGTACTTC.

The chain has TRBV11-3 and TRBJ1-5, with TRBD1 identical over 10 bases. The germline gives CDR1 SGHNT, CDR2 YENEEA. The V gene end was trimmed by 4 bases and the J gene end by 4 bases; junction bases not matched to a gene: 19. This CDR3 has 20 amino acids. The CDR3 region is CASSSLQSDRDRGTNQPQHF. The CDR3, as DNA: TGTGCCAGCAGCTCCCTCCAAAGCGATCGGGACAGGGGCACGAATCAGCCCCAGCATTTT.

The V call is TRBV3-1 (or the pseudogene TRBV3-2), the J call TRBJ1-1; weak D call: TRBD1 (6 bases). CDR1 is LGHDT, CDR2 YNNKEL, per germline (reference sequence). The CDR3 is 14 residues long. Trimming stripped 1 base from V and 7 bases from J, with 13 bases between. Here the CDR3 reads CASSQVQGKVEAFF. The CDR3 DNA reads TGTGCCAGCAGCCAAGTACAGGGTAAAGTTGAAGCTTTCTTT.

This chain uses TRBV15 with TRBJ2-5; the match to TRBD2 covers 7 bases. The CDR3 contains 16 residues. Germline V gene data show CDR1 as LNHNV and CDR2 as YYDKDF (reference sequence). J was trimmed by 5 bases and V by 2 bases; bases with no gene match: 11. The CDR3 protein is CATSRKTSGGGETQYF. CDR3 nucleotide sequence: TGTGCCACCAGCAGAAAAACATCGGGAGGTGGGGAGACCCAGTACTTC.

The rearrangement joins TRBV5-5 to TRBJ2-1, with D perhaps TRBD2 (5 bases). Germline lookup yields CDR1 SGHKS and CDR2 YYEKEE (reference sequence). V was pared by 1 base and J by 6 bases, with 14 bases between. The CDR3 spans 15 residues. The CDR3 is CASSLFRTAFNEQFF. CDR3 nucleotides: TGTGCCAGCAGCTTGTTTCGGACTGCGTTCAATGAGCAGTTCTTC.

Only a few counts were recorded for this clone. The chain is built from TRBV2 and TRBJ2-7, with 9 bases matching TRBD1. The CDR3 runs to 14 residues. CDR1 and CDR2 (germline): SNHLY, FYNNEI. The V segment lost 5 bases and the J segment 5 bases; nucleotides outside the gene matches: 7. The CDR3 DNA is TGTGCCAGCAGTTTATTCGGGACAGGGAACGAGCAGTACTTC. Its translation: CASSLFGTGNEQYF.

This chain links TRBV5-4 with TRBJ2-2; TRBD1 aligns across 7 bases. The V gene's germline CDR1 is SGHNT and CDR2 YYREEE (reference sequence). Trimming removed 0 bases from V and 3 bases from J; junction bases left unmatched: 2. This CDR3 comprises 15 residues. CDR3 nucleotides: TGTGCCAGCAGCTTGGTCCAGGGGGACACCGGGGAGCTGTTTTTT. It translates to CASSLVQGDTGELFF.

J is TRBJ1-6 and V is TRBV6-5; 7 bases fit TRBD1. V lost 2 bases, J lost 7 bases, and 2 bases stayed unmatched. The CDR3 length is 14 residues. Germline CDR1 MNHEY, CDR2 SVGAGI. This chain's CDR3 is CASSYRGPNSPLHF. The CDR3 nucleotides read TGTGCCAGCAGTTACAGGGGGCCCAATTCACCCCTCCACTTT.

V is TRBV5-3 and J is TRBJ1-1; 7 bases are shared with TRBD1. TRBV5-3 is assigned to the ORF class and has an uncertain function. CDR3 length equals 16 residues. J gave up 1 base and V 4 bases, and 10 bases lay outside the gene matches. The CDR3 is CARSPSSGTENTEAFF. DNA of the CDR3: TGTGCCAGAAGCCCTTCATCCGGGACAGAGAACACTGAAGCTTTCTTT.

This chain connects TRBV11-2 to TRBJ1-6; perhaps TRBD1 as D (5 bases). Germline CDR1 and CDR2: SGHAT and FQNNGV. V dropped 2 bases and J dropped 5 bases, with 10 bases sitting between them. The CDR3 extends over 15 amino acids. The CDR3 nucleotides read TGTGCCAGCAGCTTATGGGGGGGGAATAATTCACCCCTCCACTTT. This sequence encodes CASSLWGGNNSPLHF.

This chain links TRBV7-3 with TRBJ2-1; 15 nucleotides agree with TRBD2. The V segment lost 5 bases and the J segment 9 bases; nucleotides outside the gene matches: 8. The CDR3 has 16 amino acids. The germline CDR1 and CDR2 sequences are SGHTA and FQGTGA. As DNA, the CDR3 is TGTGCCAGCAGCCCCGGGACTAGCGGGGGGCGGGTTGAGCAGTTCTTC. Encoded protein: CASSPGTSGGRVEQFF.

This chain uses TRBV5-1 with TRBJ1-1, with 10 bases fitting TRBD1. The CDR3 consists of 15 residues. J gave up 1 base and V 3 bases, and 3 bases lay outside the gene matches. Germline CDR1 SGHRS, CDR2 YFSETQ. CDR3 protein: CASSSRTGGNTEAFF. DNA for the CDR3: TGCGCCAGCAGCTCAAGGACAGGGGGGAACACTGAAGCTTTCTTT.

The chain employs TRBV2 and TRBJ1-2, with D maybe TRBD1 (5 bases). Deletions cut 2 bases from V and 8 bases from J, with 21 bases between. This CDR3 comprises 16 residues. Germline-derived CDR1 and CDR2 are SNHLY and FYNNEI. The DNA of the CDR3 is TGTGCCAGCAGTGAACTTAGGGCAGGGCCGCAGAGGGGCTACACCTTC. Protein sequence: CASSELRAGPQRGYTF.

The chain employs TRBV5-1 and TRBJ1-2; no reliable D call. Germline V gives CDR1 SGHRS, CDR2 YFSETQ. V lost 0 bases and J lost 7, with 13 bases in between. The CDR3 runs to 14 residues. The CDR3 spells CASSLEGGRSGYTF. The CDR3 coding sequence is TGCGCCAGCAGCTTGGAGGGAGGACGGTCTGGCTACACCTTC.

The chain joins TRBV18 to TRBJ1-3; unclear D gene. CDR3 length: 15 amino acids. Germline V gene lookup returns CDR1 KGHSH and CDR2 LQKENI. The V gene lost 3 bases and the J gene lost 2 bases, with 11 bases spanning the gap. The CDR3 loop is CASSPQNSAGNTIYF. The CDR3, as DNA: TGTGCCAGCTCACCGCAGAATTCAGCTGGAAACACCATATATTTT.

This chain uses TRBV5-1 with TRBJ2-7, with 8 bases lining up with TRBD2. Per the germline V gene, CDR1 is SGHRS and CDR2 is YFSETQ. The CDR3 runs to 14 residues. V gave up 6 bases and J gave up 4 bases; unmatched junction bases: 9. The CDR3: CASTPGLEVYEQYF. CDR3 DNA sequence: TGCGCCAGCACCCCGGGACTAGAGGTTTACGAGCAGTACTTC.

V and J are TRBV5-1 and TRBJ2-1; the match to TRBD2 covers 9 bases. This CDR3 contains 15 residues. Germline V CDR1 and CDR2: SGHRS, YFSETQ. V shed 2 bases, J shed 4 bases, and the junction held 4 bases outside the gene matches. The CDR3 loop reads CASSFSGRTYNEQFF. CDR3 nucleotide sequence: TGCGCCAGCAGCTTTAGCGGGAGAACTTACAATGAGCAGTTCTTC.